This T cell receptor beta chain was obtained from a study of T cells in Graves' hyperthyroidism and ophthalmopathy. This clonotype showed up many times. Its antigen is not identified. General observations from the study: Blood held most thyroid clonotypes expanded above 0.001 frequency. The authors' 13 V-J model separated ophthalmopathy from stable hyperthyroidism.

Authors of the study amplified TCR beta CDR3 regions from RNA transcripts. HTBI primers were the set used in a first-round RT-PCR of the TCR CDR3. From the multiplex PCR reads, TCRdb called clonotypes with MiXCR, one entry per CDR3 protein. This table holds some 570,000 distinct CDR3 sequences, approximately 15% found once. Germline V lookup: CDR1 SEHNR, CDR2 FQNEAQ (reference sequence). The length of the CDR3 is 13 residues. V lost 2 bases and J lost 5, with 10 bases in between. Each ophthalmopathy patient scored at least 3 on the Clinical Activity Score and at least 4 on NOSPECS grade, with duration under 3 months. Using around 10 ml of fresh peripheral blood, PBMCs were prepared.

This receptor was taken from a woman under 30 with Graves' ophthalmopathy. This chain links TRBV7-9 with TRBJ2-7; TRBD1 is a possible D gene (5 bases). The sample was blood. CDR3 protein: CASSLQGNHEQYF. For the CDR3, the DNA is TGTGCCAGCAGCTTACAGGGAAACCACGAGCAGTACTTC.